These 31 T cell receptor beta chains were all obtained from the same sample, sequenced in a study of metastatic and nonmetastatic thyroid tumors (dated by TCRdb to 2019 to 2021). Before undergoing thyroid surgery, none of the patients had been given any kind of treatment. Libraries were built with PCR. Sequencer: Illumina HiSeq 4000. The public reads were reprocessed in TCRdb via fastp at Q25 and MiXCR, keeping in-frame beta chains. The sample yields over 10,000 clones; 9.5% to 13% were counted once. About 33% of the sample is taken by the ten largest. What was sequenced was blood. The receptors here all came from a female donor with papillary thyroid cancer or a benign thyroid nodule (not recorded which). Some clones in this sample may be carry-over from other donors' samples.

The rearrangement joins TRBV11-2 to TRBJ2-1; the match to TRBD1 covers 10 bases. CDR1 is SGHAT and CDR2 is FQNNGV in the germline V gene. The length of the CDR3 is 17 residues. Trimming cost V 10 bases and J 7 bases; bases outside gene matches: 19. The CDR3 nucleotides are TGTGCCATTAGCTCCTCCGTGGGACAGGGGCACCCAAATGAGCAGTTCTTC. Translated, it gives CAISSSVGQGHPNEQFF. The full variable domain, with the rest looked up from reference TRBV11-2 and TRBJ2-1, is EAGVAQSPRYKIIEKRQSVAFWCNPISGHATLYWYQQILGQGPKLLIQFQNNGVVDDSQLPKDRFSAERLKGVDSTLKIQPAKLEDSAVYLCAISSSVGQGHPNEQFFGPGTRLTVL.

By share, this clone ranks as medium-sized. The gene calls are TRBV6-2 or TRBV6-3 and TRBJ1-5, with D unclear. V dropped 6 bases and J dropped 0 bases, with 9 bases sitting between them. The CDR3 length is 14 residues. Germline-derived CDR1 and CDR2 are MNHEY and SVGEGT. The CDR3 is CASRAGGSNQPQHF. The CDR3 coding sequence is TGTGCCAGCAGGGCAGGTGGTAGCAATCAGCCCCAGCATTTT.

This sequence joins TRBV6-2 or TRBV6-3 and TRBJ2-5; TRBD2 is a possible D gene (5 bases). The ends were cut back, 7 bases at V and 11 bases at J, with 26 bases in the middle. CDR1 and CDR2 (germline): MNHEY, SVGEGT. The CDR3 consists of 15 residues. The CDR3 loop is CASTPRTGYQDTQYF. The CDR3 nucleotides read TGTGCCAGCACTCCACGGACGGGGTACCAAGATACTCAGTACTTC.

This clone was seen many times. The rearrangement uses TRBV2 and TRBJ1-2; D is uncertain. V lost 6 bases, J lost 7 bases, and 24 bases lay in between. This CDR3 contains 16 residues. The germline V gene encodes CDR1 SNHLY and CDR2 FYNNEI. DNA for the CDR3: TGTGCCAGCAGCTTACAAAGAGGCCGGGGAACGGGTGGCTACACCTTC. Its translation is CASSLQRGRGTGGYTF. Filled out from reference TRBV2 and TRBJ1-2, the complete variable domain reads EPEVTQTPSHQVTQMGQEVILRCVPISNHLYFYWYRQILGQKVEFLVSFYNNEISEKSEIFDDQFSVERPDGSNFTLKIRSTKLEDSAMYFCASSLQRGRGTGGYTFGSGTRLTVV.

Many counts were recorded for this clone. The CDR3 bases are TGCGCCAGCACCACCGGGACAGATGGAAACACCATATATTTT. Its protein product is CASTTGTDGNTIYF. This chain uses TRBV5-1 with TRBJ1-3; 7 nucleotides align to TRBD1. Germline-derived CDR1 and CDR2 are SGHRS and YFSETQ. V gave up 6 bases and J gave up 3 bases; unmatched junction bases: 6. This CDR3 has 14 amino acids.

This clone was observed a few times. A read error may explain this, as a much larger clone is one base away. V is TRBV7-9 and J is TRBJ2-5, with D perhaps TRBD2 (6 bases). Germline CDR1 and CDR2: SEHNR and FQNEAQ (reference sequence). Trimming pared 4 bases from V and 9 bases from J, leaving 18 bases between. This CDR3 is 14 amino acids long. In DNA form, the CDR3 reads TGTGCCAGCAGCTCGACACTGCCGGGGGAGGCCCAGTACTTC. Translation gives CASSSTLPGEAQYF.

In this sample, this clone turned up many times. The gene calls are TRBV18 and TRBJ1-1, with D perhaps TRBD1 (5 bases). This CDR3 has 14 amino acids. The V gene lost 6 bases and the J gene lost 2 bases, with 13 bases spanning the gap. Germline CDR1 KGHSH, CDR2 LQKENI. The CDR3 here is CASSPGHFNTEAFF. The DNA for the CDR3 is TGTGCCAGCTCTCCAGGACATTTTAACACTGAAGCTTTCTTT.

In its sample, this clone was seen a few times. V gene TRBV12-3 or TRBV12-4 combines with J gene TRBJ2-5, with TRBD1 matching over 9 bases. V was clipped by 7 bases and J by 5 bases; unmatched bases: 11. The CDR3 contains 15 residues. The CDR3 loop is CASTASGQGVETQYF. As DNA, the CDR3 is TGTGCCAGCACCGCTTCGGGACAGGGAGTCGAGACCCAGTACTTC.

This clone was found many times. This may arise from a read error, as a much more abundant clone is one base away. The same CDR3 is also encoded by other DNA sequences in this sample. This chain connects TRBV19 to TRBJ1-2; D gene unclear. The CDR3 has 14 residues. Per the germline V gene, CDR1 is LNHDA and CDR2 is SQIVND (reference sequence). Trimming shortened V by 1 base and J by 1 base, and 7 bases separated the two germline ends. CDR3 bases: TGTGCCAGTAGTATAGGGGCTAGTAACTATGGCTACACCTTC. Amino acids: CASSIGASNYGYTF.

Ten or more counts support this clone. The V and J genes are TRBV18 and TRBJ1-1, with TRBD1 matching over 10 bases. Germline values: CDR1 KGHSH, CDR2 LQKENI. This CDR3 has 14 residues. Germline trimming cut 2 bases from V and 6 bases from J; bases unmatched to any gene: 3. The CDR3 loop is CASSPLTGGSEAFF. The DNA of the CDR3 is TGTGCCAGCTCACCATTGACAGGGGGCTCTGAAGCTTTCTTT.

This clone was counted many times. The J gene is TRBJ2-4, the V gene TRBV28, with TRBD1 as a possible D gene (5 bases). Germline-derived CDR1 and CDR2 are MDHEN and SYDVKM. Trimming took 6 bases from V and 0 from J, leaving 15 bases between them. The CDR3 contains 16 residues. CDR3 in DNA: TGTGCCAGCAGCCCCGGACATCTAGGAGCCAAAAACATTCAGTACTTC. This sequence encodes CASSPGHLGAKNIQYF. The variable domain in full, completed from reference TRBV28 and TRBJ2-4, reads DVKVTQSSRYLVKRTGEKVFLECVQDMDHENMFWYRQDPGLGLRLIYFSYDVKMKEKGDIPEGYSVSREKKERFSLILESASTNQTSMYLCASSPGHLGAKNIQYFGAGTRLSVL.

This clone was detected many times. The CDR3 region is CAWSGNVGTEAFF. CDR3 DNA: TGTGCCTGGAGTGGGAATGTGGGCACTGAAGCTTTCTTT. The chain combines TRBV30 with TRBJ1-1; D is uncertain. The length of the CDR3 is 13 residues. V lost 1 base to trimming and J lost 4 bases, with 10 bases between them. Germline-derived CDR1 and CDR2 are GTSNPN and SVGIG (reference sequence).

This clone was recorded at least ten times. This sequence joins TRBV28 and TRBJ1-4; D not resolved. The CDR3 is 16 amino acids. Germline values: CDR1 MDHEN, CDR2 SYDVKM. With 10 bases removed from V and 0 bases from J, the gap between germline ends came to 18 bases. CDR3 DNA sequence: TGTGCCACCCACCCGCAGCTGAGCCCAACTAATGAAAAACTGTTTTTT. It is translated as CATHPQLSPTNEKLFF.

The V and J genes are TRBV5-1 and TRBJ2-2; 8 bases line up with TRBD1. This CDR3 region has 17 residues. V shed 0 bases, J shed 3 bases, and the junction held 7 bases outside the gene matches. Germline V CDR1 and CDR2: SGHRS, YFSETQ. CDR3 sequence: CASSLESAGGYTGELFF. Written as DNA, the CDR3 is TGCGCCAGCAGCTTGGAGTCGGCAGGGGGCTACACCGGGGAGCTGTTTTTT.

Judged by abundance, this clone is medium-sized. The CDR3 nucleotides read TGTGCCAGCAGCTGGGGGGGACTAGCGGGAGTTAATGAGCAGTTCTTC. The encoded protein is CASSWGGLAGVNEQFF. The V call is TRBV27, the J call TRBJ2-1; 14 bases fit TRBD2. Germline V gene data show CDR1 as MNHEY and CDR2 as SMNVEV (reference sequence). CDR3 length: 16 amino acids. After removal of 6 bases from V and 7 bases from J, the junction contained 8 bases not matched to a gene.

By proportion, this clone is medium-sized. The genes are TRBV11-3 and TRBJ1-6; a possible D gene is TRBD1 (5 bases). Germline CDR1 is SGHNT and CDR2 is YENEEA. Trimming took off 6 bases at V and 9 bases at J, with 12 bases between the two ends. This CDR3 has 13 residues. The DNA of the CDR3 is TGTGCCAGCAGTCGGACATTGGGTTCACCCCTCCACTTT. It codes for CASSRTLGSPLHF.

There are many counts of this clone. The V gene is TRBV30, the J gene TRBJ1-1; the D is unclear. Germline V CDR1 and CDR2: GTSNPN, SVGIG (reference sequence). V was cut by 2 bases and J by 6 bases, with 13 bases left in between. This CDR3 region has 13 residues. CDR3 sequence: CAWSKQLLSEAFF. The CDR3 DNA is TGTGCCTGGAGTAAGCAGTTGTTGTCTGAAGCTTTCTTT.

This clone was recorded many times. This chain uses TRBV19 with TRBJ1-2; D gene unclear. CDR1 and CDR2 from the germline V gene are LNHDA and SQIVND (reference sequence). The length of the CDR3 is 15 residues. Trimming took 5 bases from V and 8 from J, leaving 21 bases between them. The CDR3 region is CASSAGSHWARGYTF. For the CDR3, the DNA is TGTGCCAGTAGTGCGGGATCGCATTGGGCGCGGGGCTACACCTTC.

This clone is medium-sized (0.01 to 0.1%). Here the CDR3 DNA reads TGTGCCAGCAGTCGGGGGGGGGCTGAGGGGAACACTGAAGCTTTCTTT. This codes for CASSRGGAEGNTEAFF. The J gene is TRBJ1-1, the V gene TRBV6-2 or TRBV6-3, with D possibly TRBD1 on 6 matching bases. This CDR3 is 16 amino acids long. V lost 5 bases and J 1 base, leaving 17 bases between the germline ends. The germline gives CDR1 MNHEY, CDR2 SVGEGT.

There are a few counts of this clone. This sequence joins TRBV28 and TRBJ2-7; 8 positions match TRBD2. The CDR3 is 16 residues long. The germline gives CDR1 MDHEN, CDR2 SYDVKM. V lost 6 bases, J lost 5 bases, and 15 bases stayed unmatched. The CDR3, as DNA: TGTGCCAGCAGCCCTTCGGGCGGGGGGCATTATGACGAGCAGTACTTC. The encoded protein is CASSPSGGGHYDEQYF.

This clone has a count of ten or more. The V call is TRBV20-1, the J call TRBJ2-3; 9 nucleotides line up with TRBD2. The CDR3 is 16 amino acids. Germline assignment: CDR1 DFQATT and CDR2 SNEGSKA (reference sequence). Trimming took 6 bases from V and 1 from J; bases not matched to a gene: 11. In nucleotides, the CDR3 is TGCAGTGCCCCCAACAGTGTAGCGGGAGGCACAGATACGCAGTATTTT. This encodes CSAPNSVAGGTDTQYF.

This clone counts as medium-sized. The chain links TRBV6-6 to TRBJ1-5; no clear D. Trimming took off 2 bases at V and 0 bases at J, with 2 bases between the two ends. The CDR3 is 13 amino acids. Germline CDR1 MNHNY, CDR2 SVGAGI (reference sequence). CDR3 loop: CASSYNSNQPQHF. CDR3 bases: TGTGCCAGCAGTTACAATAGCAATCAGCCCCAGCATTTT.

This clone is classed as medium-sized. The V gene is TRBV6-6, the J gene TRBJ2-7; D gene uncertain. CDR1 and CDR2 from the germline V gene are MNHNY and SVGAGI (reference sequence). Trimming shortened V by 0 bases and J by 4 bases, and 16 bases separated the two germline ends. The CDR3 has 16 amino acids. CDR3 DNA sequence: TGTGCCAGCAGTTACTCGTCGAGGTTCGGCAAATACGAGCAGTACTTC. It encodes CASSYSSRFGKYEQYF.

This clone has a count of ten or more. This CDR3 is also generated by other DNA sequences in the sample. The J gene is TRBJ1-2, the V gene TRBV6-2 or TRBV6-3; 7 bases map to TRBD1. The CDR3 contains 16 residues. Germline V gene lookup returns CDR1 MNHEY and CDR2 SVGEGT. Trimming at V came to 6 bases and at J to 4 bases, leaving 14 bases not matched to a gene. The CDR3 DNA follows: TGTGCCAGCAGCAAACAGGCTCGACAGGGCGCCTATGGCTACACCTTC. This translates into CASSKQARQGAYGYTF.

In this sample, this clone is medium-sized. The V call is TRBV27, the J call TRBJ2-7; tentative D call: TRBD2 (5 bases). The CDR3 is 14 amino acids. The V gene lost 2 bases and the J gene lost 3 bases, with 11 bases spanning the gap. The germline CDR1 and CDR2 sequences are MNHEY and SMNVEV (reference sequence). DNA of the CDR3: TGTGCCAGCAGTTTAAAAGGAGGAGGCTACGAGCAGTACTTC. Its translation: CASSLKGGGYEQYF.

This clone was seen a handful of times. The chain is built from TRBV6-1 and TRBJ2-2; D not certain. Germline values: CDR1 MNHNS, CDR2 SASEGT. V gave up 5 bases and J gave up 2 bases, with 12 bases separating them. The CDR3 has 15 residues. CDR3 in amino acids: CASSLPIRNTGELFF. The CDR3 nucleotides are TGTGCCAGCAGTCTACCAATCCGTAACACCGGGGAGCTGTTTTTT.

This clone was detected ten times or more. V is TRBV7-3 and J is TRBJ2-1, with D unresolved. The CDR3 loop spans 15 amino acids. CDR1 and CDR2 (germline): SGHTA, FQGTGA. The germline V and J ends were trimmed by 1 base and 6 bases, with 13 bases remaining between them. The CDR3 sequence: CASSLSGAGFNEQFF. In nucleotides, the CDR3 is TGTGCCAGCAGCTTAAGCGGTGCTGGGTTCAATGAGCAGTTCTTC. Full variable domain (remainder filled in from reference TRBV7-3 and TRBJ2-1): GAGVSQTPSNKVTEKGKYVELRCDPISGHTALYWYRQSLGQGPEFLIYFQGTGAADDSGLPNDRFFAVRPEGSVSTLKIQRTERGDSAVYLCASSLSGAGFNEQFFGPGTRLTVL.

This clone was seen ten or more times. The rearrangement joins TRBV11-1 to TRBJ2-5; 7 bases agree with TRBD1. The germline CDR1 and CDR2 sequences are SGHAT and FQDESV (reference sequence). The CDR3 runs to 15 residues. The trim removed 5 bases at V and 4 bases at J, leaving 10 bases unmatched. The CDR3 is CASSHPDRRGETQYF. CDR3 nucleotides: TGTGCCAGCAGCCACCCGGACAGGAGAGGAGAGACCCAGTACTTC.

The chain recombines TRBV27 with TRBJ2-7, with TRBD1 identical over 8 bases. V dropped 7 bases and J dropped 3; count of bases not matched to a gene: 14. Germline lookup yields CDR1 MNHEY and CDR2 SMNVEV (reference sequence). The CDR3 has 16 residues. In nucleotides, the CDR3 is TGTGCCAGCATCCGACTCCGGCACAGGGGGTTCTACGAGCAGTACTTC. Translation: CASIRLRHRGFYEQYF.

This chain uses TRBV6-1 with TRBJ2-1; D unresolved. CDR1 is MNHNS and CDR2 is SASEGT in the germline V gene. Deletions cut 7 bases from V and 2 bases from J, with 15 bases between. The CDR3 extends over 15 amino acids. Here the CDR3 reads CASIRENPAYNEQFF. The CDR3 DNA is TGTGCCAGCATAAGGGAAAACCCAGCCTACAATGAGCAGTTCTTC.

This sequence joins TRBV6-2 or TRBV6-3 and TRBJ2-2, with 9 bases identical to TRBD2. From germline, CDR1 is MNHEY and CDR2 SVGEGT. This CDR3 contains 16 residues. Losses at the gene ends were 8 bases for V and 8 bases for J; bases not matched to a gene: 15. In nucleotides, the CDR3 is TGTGCCAGCCGTTCACTAGCGGGCGGGCGGATTGGGGAGCTGTTTTTT. Protein sequence: CASRSLAGGRIGELFF.